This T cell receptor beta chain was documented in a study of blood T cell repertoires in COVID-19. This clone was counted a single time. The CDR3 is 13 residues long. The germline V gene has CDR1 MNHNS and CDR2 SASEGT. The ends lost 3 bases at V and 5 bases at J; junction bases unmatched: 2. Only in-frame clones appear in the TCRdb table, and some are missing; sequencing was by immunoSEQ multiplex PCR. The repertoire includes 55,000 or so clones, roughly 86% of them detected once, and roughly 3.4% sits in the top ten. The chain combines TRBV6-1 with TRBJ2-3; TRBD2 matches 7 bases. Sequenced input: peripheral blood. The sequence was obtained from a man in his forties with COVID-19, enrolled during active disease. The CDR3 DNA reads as TGTGCCAGCAGTGATTCGGGGGGAGATACGCAGTATTTT. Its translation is CASSDSGGDTQYF.